This T cell receptor (beta chain) was identified in a study of T cell changes during pregnancy in multiple sclerosis. The J segment lost 2 bases and the V segment lost 4 bases, leaving 9 bases of the junction unmatched. In germline, CDR1 is KGHSH, CDR2 LQKENI. The CDR3 totals 16 residues. TCRdb's copy holds only in-frame clones and misses some; the assay was immunoSEQ multiplex PCR. Among over 55,000 clones listed, 80% to 95% were seen once. The chain recombines TRBV18 with TRBJ2-7; 9 bases agree with TRBD1. The TCR originated in a female donor in good health, enrolled as a control in a pregnancy study. The material sequenced was CD8+ T cells from peripheral blood mononuclear cells, taken in the third trimester of pregnancy. The CDR3 loop is CASSLRDRELPYEQYF. The DNA for the CDR3 is TGTGCCAGCTCACTAAGGGACAGGGAATTACCCTACGAGCAGTACTTC. Looking up the rest from reference TRBV18 and TRBJ2-7 gives the full variable domain: NAGVMQNPRHLVRRRGQEARLRCSPMKGHSHVYWYRQLPEEGLKFMVYLQKENIIDESGMPKERFSAEFPKEGPSILRIQQVVRGDSAAYFCASSLRDRELPYEQYFGPGTRLTVT.